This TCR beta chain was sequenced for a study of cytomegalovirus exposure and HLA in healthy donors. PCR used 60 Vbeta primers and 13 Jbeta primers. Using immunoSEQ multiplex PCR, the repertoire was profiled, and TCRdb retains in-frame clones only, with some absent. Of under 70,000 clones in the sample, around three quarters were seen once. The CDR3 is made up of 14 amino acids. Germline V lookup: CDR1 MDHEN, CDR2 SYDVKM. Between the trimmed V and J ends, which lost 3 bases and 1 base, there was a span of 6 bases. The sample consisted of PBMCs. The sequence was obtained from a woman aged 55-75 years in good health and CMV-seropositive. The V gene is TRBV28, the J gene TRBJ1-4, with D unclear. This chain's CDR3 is CASSFGRTNEKLFF. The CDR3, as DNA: TGTGCCAGCAGTTTTGGTAGAACTAATGAAAAACTGTTTTTT.